This T cell receptor (beta chain) was observed in a study of graft-versus-host responses after intestinal transplantation. Method: immunoSEQ multiplex PCR; TCRdb's copy keeps in-frame clones and lacks some. In the table there are over 100,000 clones, approximately 92% of which are singletons. As for this clone: Its antigen is as yet unknown.

Trimming removed 5 bases from V and 4 bases from J; junction bases left unmatched: 3. Germline-derived CDR1 and CDR2 are MNHEY and SVGAGI. The CDR3 contains 13 residues. The chain links TRBV6-5 to TRBJ1-1; 8 bases are shared with TRBD1. The sample in question was unstimulated CD4+ T cells sorted from spleen or lymph node cells, obtained before transplant. This TCR was sampled from a human donor who was the organ donor for an intestinal transplant. For the CDR3, the DNA is TGTGCCAGCAGTCGGACAGGGAGCACTGAAGCTTTCTTT. This codes for CASSRTGSTEAFF.